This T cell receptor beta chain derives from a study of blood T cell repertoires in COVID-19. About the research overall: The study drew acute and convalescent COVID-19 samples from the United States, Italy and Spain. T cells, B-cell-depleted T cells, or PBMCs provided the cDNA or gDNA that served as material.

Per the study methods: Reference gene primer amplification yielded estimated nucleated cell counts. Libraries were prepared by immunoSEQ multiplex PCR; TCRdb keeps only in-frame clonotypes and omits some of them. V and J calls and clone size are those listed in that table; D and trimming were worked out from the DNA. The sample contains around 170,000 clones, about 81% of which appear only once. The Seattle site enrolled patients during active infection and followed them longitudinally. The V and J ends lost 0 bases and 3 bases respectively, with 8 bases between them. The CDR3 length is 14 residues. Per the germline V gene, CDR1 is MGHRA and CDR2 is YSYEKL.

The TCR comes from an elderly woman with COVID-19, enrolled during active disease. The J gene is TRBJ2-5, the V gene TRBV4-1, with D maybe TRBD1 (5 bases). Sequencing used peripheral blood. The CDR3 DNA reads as TGCGCCAGCAGCCAAGATAGGGGTAAAGAGACCCAGTACTTC. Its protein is CASSQDRGKETQYF.